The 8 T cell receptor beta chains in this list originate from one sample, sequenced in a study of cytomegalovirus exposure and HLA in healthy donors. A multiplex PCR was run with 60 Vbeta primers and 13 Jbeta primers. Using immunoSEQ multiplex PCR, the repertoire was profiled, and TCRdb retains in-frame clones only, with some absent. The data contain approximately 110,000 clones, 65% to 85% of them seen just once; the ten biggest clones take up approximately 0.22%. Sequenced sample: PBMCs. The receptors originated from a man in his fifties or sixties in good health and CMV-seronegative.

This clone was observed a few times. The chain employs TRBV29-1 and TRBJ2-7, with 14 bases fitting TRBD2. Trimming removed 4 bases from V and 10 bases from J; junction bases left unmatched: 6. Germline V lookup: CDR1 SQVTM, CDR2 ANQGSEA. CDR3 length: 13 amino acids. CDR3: CSVAGLAGVGQYF. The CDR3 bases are TGCAGCGTTGCGGGACTAGCGGGAGTCGGCCAGTACTTC.

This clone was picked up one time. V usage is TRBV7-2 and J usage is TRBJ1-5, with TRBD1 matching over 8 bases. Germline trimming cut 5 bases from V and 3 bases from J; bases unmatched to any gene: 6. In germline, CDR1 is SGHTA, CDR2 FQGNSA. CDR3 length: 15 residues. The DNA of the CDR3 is TGTGCCAGCAGCCGCGACAGGGGCGACAATCAGCCCCAGCATTTT. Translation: CASSRDRGDNQPQHF.

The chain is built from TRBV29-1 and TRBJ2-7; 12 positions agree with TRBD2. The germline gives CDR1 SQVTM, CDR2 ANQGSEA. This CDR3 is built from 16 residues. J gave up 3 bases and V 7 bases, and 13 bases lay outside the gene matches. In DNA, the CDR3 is TGCAGCGCCTTACTAGCGGGAGGATCCTATGGCTACGAGCAGTACTTC. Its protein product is CSALLAGGSYGYEQYF.

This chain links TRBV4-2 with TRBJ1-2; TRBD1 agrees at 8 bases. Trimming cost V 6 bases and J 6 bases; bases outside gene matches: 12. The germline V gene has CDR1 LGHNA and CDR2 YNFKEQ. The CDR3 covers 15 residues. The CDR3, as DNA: TGTGCCAGCAGGAAAACAGGGGGTACTAAGGATGGCTACACCTTC. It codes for CASRKTGGTKDGYTF.

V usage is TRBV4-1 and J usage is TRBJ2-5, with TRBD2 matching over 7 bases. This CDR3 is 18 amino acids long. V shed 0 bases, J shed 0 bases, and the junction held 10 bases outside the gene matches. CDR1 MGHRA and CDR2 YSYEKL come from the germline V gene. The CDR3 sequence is CASSQDWVSAGDQETQYF. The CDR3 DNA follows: TGCGCCAGCAGCCAAGATTGGGTTAGCGCGGGAGACCAAGAGACCCAGTACTTC.

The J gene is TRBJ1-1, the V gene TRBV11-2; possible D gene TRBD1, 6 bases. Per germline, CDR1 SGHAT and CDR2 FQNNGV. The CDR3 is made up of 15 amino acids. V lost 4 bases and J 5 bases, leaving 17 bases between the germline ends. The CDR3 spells CASSYRTGSGTEAFF. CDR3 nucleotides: TGTGCCAGCAGCTATCGTACAGGGTCGGGAACTGAAGCTTTCTTT.

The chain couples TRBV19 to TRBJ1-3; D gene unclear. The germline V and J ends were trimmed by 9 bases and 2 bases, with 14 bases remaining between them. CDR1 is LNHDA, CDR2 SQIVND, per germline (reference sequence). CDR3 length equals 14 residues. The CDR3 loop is CASSGPTAGNTIYF. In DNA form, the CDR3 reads TGTGCCAGCTCGGGTCCTACCGCTGGAAACACCATATATTTT. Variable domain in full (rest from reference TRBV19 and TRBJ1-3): DGGITQSPKYLFRKEGQNVTLSCEQNLNHDAMYWYRQDPGQGLRLIYYSQIVNDFQKGDIAEGYSVSREKKESFPLTVTSAQKNPTAFYLCASSGPTAGNTIYFGEGSWLTVV.

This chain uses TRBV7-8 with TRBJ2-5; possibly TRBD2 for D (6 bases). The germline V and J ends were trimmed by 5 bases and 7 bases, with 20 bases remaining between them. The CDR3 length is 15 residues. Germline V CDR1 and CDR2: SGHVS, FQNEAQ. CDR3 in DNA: TGTGCCAGCAGCCCGCTGGAGGGCCCGGAGGGGACCCAGTACTTC. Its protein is CASSPLEGPEGTQYF.